This TCR beta chain originates from a study of cytomegalovirus exposure and HLA in healthy donors. Findings and limits, study-wide: Most TCR sequences showed up rarely, but some public TCRs showed up in many donors. In a later analysis, a missense DCLRE1C variant was linked to TCR beta V- and J-gene trimming.

As for the donors, each was a healthy bone marrow donor. The PCR had 60 Vbeta and 13 Jbeta primers. Libraries were prepared by immunoSEQ multiplex PCR; TCRdb keeps only in-frame clonotypes and omits some of them. The sample lists more than 55,000 clones; 65% to 75% were seen once. Germline V gene data show CDR1 as SGHNT and CDR2 as YYREEE (reference sequence). Trimming at V came to 4 bases and at J to 7 bases, leaving 6 bases not matched to a gene. The CDR3 runs 14 residues. On this clone itself: As yet, its antigen is unknown.

This TCR derives from a woman in her sixties or seventies in good health and CMV-seropositive. V gene TRBV5-4 combines with J gene TRBJ1-2; 11 bases map to TRBD1. Source material: PBMCs. The chain's CDR3 is CASSRTGGVSGYTF. The CDR3 bases are TGTGCCAGCAGCCGGACAGGGGGCGTCTCTGGCTACACCTTC. Complete variable domain (other parts from reference TRBV5-4 and TRBJ1-2): ETGVTQSPTHLIKTRGQQVTLRCSSQSGHNTVSWYQQALGQGPQFIFQYYREEENGRGNFPPRFSGLQFPNYSSELNVNALELDDSALYLCASSRTGGVSGYTFGSGTRLTVV.